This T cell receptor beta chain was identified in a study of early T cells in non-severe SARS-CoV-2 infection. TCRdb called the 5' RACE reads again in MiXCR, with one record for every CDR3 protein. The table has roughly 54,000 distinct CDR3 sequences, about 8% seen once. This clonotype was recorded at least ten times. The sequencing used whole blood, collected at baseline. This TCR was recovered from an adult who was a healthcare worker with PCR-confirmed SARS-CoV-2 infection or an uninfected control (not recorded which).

CDR3 nucleotides: TGTGCCAGCAGTTTTCCCGACAGGGGTAATTCACCCCTCCACTTT. Amino acids: CASSFPDRGNSPLHF. This chain links TRBV28 with TRBJ1-6; TRBD1 matches 8 bases. This CDR3 region has 15 residues. The V and J ends lost 3 bases and 6 bases, in that order; junction bases with no gene match: 4. In germline, CDR1 is MDHEN, CDR2 SYDVKM.